The TCR beta chain under discussion was sequenced for a study of blood T cell repertoires in COVID-19. At the level of the study: Whether acute or convalescent, the COVID-19 samples came from the United States, Italy and Spain.

This clone appeared a few times. Some clones are missing from TCRdb's copy, which holds only in-frame ones; the method was immunoSEQ multiplex PCR. The sample holds 40,000 to 55,000 clones, approximately 84% seen once. CDR1 and CDR2 from the germline V gene are SGHRS and YFSETQ. This CDR3 is 14 amino acids long. V lost 2 bases, J lost 4 bases, and 12 bases lay in between. This clonotype was sampled from a man between 50 and 59 years old with active COVID-19. The sample taken for sequencing was peripheral blood. This chain joins TRBV5-1 and TRBJ2-5; tentatively, D is TRBD1 (6 bases). In DNA, the CDR3 is TGCGCCAGCAGCTTAGGGCTGGGGGCAGAGACCCAGTACTTC. Translating gives CASSLGLGAETQYF. The full variable domain, completed using reference TRBV5-1 and TRBJ2-5, is KAGVTQTPRYLIKTRGQQVTLSCSPISGHRSVSWYQQTPGQGLQFLFEYFSETQRNKGNFPGRFSGRQFSNSRSEMNVSTLELGDSALYLCASSLGLGAETQYFGPGTRLLVL.